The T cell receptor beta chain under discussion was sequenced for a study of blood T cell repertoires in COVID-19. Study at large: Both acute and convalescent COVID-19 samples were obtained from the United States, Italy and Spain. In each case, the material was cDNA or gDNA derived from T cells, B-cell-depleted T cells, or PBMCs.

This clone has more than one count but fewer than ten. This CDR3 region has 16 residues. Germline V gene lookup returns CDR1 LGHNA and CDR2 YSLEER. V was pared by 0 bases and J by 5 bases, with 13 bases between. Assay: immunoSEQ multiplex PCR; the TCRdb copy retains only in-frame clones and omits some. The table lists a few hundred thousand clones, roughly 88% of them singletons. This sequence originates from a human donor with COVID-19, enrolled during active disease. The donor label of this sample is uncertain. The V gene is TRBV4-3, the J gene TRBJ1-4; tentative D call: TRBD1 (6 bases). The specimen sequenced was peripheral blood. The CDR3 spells CASSQDGPGTNEKLFF. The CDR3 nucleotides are TGCGCCAGCAGCCAAGATGGGCCAGGGACAAATGAAAAACTGTTTTTT.